This T cell receptor (beta chain) emerged from a study of blood T cell repertoires in COVID-19. CDR1 SGHAT and CDR2 FQNNGV come from the germline V gene. This CDR3 is built from 16 residues. Trimming took off 1 base at V and 0 bases at J, with 10 bases between the two ends. Here immunoSEQ multiplex PCR was the method, and the copy in TCRdb shows in-frame clones only, minus some. The data show around 200,000 clones, roughly 77% seen once. The receptor was isolated from a woman between 35 and 50 years old with COVID-19, enrolled during active disease. The genes are TRBV11-2 and TRBJ2-1; a possible D gene is TRBD1 (6 bases). Source material: peripheral blood. The CDR3 is CASSLGQGSSYNEQFF. CDR3 in DNA: TGTGCCAGCAGCTTAGGCCAGGGGAGCTCCTACAATGAGCAGTTCTTC. Combining the CDR3 with reference TRBV11-2 and TRBJ2-1 gives the whole variable domain EAGVAQSPRYKIIEKRQSVAFWCNPISGHATLYWYQQILGQGPKLLIQFQNNGVVDDSQLPKDRFSAERLKGVDSTLKIQPAKLEDSAVYLCASSLGQGSSYNEQFFGPGTRLTVL.